This entry concerns a single T cell receptor beta chain. Its antigen is still unknown. Trimming cost V 2 bases and J 7 bases, with 11 bases left between them. From germline, CDR1 is MNHEY and CDR2 SMNVEV (reference sequence). This CDR3 contains 13 residues. This entry is derived from a study of cytomegalovirus exposure and HLA in healthy donors. PCR amplification relied on 60 Vbeta primers (plus 13 Jbeta primers). Sequencing used immunoSEQ multiplex PCR; TCRdb keeps in-frame clones, though not all of them. The data hold about 170,000 clones, with about four fifths observed a single time. Overall study findings and caveats: CMV serostatus alone was available as immune exposure information.

The sequence was obtained from a woman aged 18 to 35 in good health and CMV-seropositive. The J gene is TRBJ1-2, the V gene TRBV27, with D maybe TRBD1 (5 bases). The sequenced sample was PBMCs. The CDR3 is CASSLGQGGGYTF. The CDR3 nucleotides read TGTGCCAGCAGTTTAGGGCAGGGCGGTGGCTACACCTTC.